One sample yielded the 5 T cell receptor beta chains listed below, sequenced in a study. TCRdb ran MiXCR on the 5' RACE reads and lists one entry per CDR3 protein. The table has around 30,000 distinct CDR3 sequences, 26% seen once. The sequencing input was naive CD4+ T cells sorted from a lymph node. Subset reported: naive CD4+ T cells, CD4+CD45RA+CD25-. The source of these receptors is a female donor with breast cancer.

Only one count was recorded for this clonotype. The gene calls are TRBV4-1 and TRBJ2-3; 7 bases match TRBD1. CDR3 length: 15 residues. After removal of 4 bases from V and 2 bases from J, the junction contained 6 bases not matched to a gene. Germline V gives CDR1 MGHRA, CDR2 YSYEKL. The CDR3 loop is CASSPDRVPTDTQYF. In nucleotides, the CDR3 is TGCGCCAGCAGCCCAGACAGGGTGCCCACAGATACGCAGTATTTT.

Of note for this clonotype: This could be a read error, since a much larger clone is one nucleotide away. The CDR3 sequence: CTSSGTDSNQPQHF. The CDR3 DNA is TGCACCAGCAGTGGGACAGATAGCAATCAGCCCCAGCATTTT. The chain has TRBV10-2 and TRBJ1-5, with TRBD1 matching over 7 bases. Germline loops: CDR1 WSHSY, CDR2 SAAADI. This CDR3 has 14 amino acids.

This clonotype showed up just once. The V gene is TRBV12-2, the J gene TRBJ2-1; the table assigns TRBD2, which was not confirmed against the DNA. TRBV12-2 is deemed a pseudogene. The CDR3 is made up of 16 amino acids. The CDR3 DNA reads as TGTGCAAGTCGCTTAGGGGCCCCAAGCTCCTACAATGAGCAGTTCTTC. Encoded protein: CASRLGAPSSYNEQFF.

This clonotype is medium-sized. The CDR3, as DNA: TGTGCCAGCAGTTTACGGGGACAGGGTTACTATAATTCACCCCTCCACTTT. It specifies CASSLRGQGYYNSPLHF. The V gene is TRBV27, the J gene TRBJ1-6, with 9 bases that match TRBD1. Per the germline V gene, CDR1 is MNHEY and CDR2 is SMNVEV (reference sequence). J lost 3 bases, V lost 2 bases, and 5 bases had no gene match. The CDR3 runs to 17 residues.

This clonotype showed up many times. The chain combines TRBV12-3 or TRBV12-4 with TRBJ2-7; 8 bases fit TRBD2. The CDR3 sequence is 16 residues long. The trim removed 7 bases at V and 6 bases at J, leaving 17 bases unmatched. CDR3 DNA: TGTGCCAGCACCCCTAGGCTCGCGGGGGGTTTTGGCGAGCAGTACTTC. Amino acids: CASTPRLAGGFGEQYF.